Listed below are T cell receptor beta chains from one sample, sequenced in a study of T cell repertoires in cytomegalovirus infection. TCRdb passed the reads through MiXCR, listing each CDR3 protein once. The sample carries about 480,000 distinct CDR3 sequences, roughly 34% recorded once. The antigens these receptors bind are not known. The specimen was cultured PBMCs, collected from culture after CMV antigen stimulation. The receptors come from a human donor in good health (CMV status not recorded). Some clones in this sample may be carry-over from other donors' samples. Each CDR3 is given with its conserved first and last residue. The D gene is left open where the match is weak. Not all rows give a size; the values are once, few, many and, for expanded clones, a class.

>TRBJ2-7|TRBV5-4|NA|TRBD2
TGTGCCAGCAGCTCGGTAGGACTAGCGAACTACGAGCAGTACTTC
CASSSVGLANYEQYF
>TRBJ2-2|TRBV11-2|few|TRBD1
TGTGCCAGCAGCTTAGTTGGACAGGGGGCCGGAACCGGGGAGCTGTTTTTT
CASSLVGQGAGTGELFF
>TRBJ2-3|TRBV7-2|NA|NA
TGTGCCAGCAGCCCCTGGGCTCGCACCGATACGCAGTATTTT
CASSPWARTDTQYF
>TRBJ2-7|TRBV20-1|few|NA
TGCAGTGCTAGTAAGTCGGCTCACTCCTACGAGCAGTACTTC
CSASKSAHSYEQYF
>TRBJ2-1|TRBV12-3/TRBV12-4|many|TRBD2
TGTGCCAGCAGTCGGGGACTAGCCTACAATGAGCAGTTCTTC
CASSRGLAYNEQFF
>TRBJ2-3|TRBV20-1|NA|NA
TGCAGTGCTAGAGGGGAATTTGGGGCAGATACGCAGTATTTT
CSARGEFGADTQYF
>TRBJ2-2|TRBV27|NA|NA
TGTGCCAGCAGTTTATCGCTGGGTCCGGTTTCCGGGGAGCTGTTTTTT
CASSLSLGPVSGELFF
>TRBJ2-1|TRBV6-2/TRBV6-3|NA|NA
TGTGCCAGCAGAGATTTAGGAGCGCAATCCTACAATGAGCAGTTCTTC
CASRDLGAQSYNEQFF
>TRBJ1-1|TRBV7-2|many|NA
TGTGCCAGCAGCTTAATATCAGGCTTCACTGAAGCTTTCTTT
CASSLISGFTEAFF
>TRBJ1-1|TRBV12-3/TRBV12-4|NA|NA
TGTGCCAGCAGGAGCGACGGGTACACTGAAGCTTTCTTT
CASRSDGYTEAFF
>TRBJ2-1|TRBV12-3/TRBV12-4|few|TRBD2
TGTGCCAGCAGGCCTACTAGCGGGAGGGACCATGAGCAGTTCTTC
CASRPTSGRDHEQFF
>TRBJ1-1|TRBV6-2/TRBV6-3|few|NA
TGTGCCAGCAGTTACTCAGGCGTACAGTTGACTGAAGCTTTCTTT
CASSYSGVQLTEAFF
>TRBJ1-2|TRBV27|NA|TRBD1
TGTGCCAGCAGTGAAGGACAGGGTGGCGGCTACACCTTC
CASSEGQGGGYTF
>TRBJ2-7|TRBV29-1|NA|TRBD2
TGCAGCGTTGAATTTAGCGGGAAGGCCCTAACCAAAGAGCAGTACTTC
CSVEFSGKALTKEQYF
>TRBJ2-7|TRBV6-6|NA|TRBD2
TGTGCCAGCAGTTACGTCGCTAGCGGGAGTGAGCAGTACTTC
CASSYVASGSEQYF
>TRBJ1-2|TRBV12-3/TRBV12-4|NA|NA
TGTGCCAGCAGTTTAGAAGTCATTACCGTATATGGCTACACCTTC
CASSLEVITVYGYTF
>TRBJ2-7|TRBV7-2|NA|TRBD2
TGTGCCAGCAGCTCCCTGGGGGGAGGGCGGGTCGAGCAGTACTTC
CASSSLGGGRVEQYF
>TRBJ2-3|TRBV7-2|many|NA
TGTGCCAGCAGCCTCTGGGACGGGGTGGATACGCAGTATTTT
CASSLWDGVDTQYF
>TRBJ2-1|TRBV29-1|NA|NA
TGCAGCGCCGAATATGGGGCCAGGGGAAGGACCTACAATGAGCAGTTCTTC
CSAEYGARGRTYNEQFF
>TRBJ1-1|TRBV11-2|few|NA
TGTGCCAGCAGCTTAGGTTACTGGAAGGCTTTCTTT
CASSLGYWKAFF
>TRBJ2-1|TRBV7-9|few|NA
TGTGCCAGCAGCTTAGGCGGGCTGGCCAATGAGCAGTTCTTC
CASSLGGLANEQFF
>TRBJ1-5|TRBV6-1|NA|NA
TGTGCCAGCAGTGGGGAGGTAGCCCCCTCCAATCAGCCCCAGCATTTT
CASSGEVAPSNQPQHF
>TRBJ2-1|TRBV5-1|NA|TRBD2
TGCGCCAGCAGCTTCGGTGCGGGACTAGCAGATGAGCAGTTCTTC
CASSFGAGLADEQFF
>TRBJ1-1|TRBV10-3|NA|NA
TGTGCCATCAGTGAGCGCCCCCCCCACACTGAAGCTTTCTTT
CAISERPPHTEAFF
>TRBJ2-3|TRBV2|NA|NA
TGTGCCAGCAGAAAAATTGGCGGGACCCACACAGATACGCAGTATTTT
CASRKIGGTHTDTQYF
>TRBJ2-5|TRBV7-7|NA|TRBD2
TGTGCCAGCAGCTCGCTACTAGCGGGAGAAGAGACCCAGTACTTC
CASSSLLAGEETQYF
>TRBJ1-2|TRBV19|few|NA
TGTGCCAGTAGTAGGCGACAGGCGAGCTATGGCTACACCTTC
CASSRRQASYGYTF
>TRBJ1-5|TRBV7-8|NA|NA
TGTGCCAGCAATCGAGGATCCAATCAGCCCCAGCATTTT
CASNRGSNQPQHF
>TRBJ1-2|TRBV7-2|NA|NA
TGTGCCAGCAGCTTATTGACAGGAAACTATGGCTACACCTTC
CASSLLTGNYGYTF
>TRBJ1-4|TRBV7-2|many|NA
TGTGCCAGCAGCTTAGCTGCAGGGATGGTAAACGAAAAACTGTTTTTT
CASSLAAGMVNEKLFF
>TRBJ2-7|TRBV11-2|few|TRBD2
TGTGCCAGCAGCTCGATTAGCGGGTCTTCCTACGAGCAGTACTTC
CASSSISGSSYEQYF
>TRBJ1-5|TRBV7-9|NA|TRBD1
TGTGCCAGCAGCTTAGGGACAGGGTTCGGGAATCAGCCCCAGCATTTT
CASSLGTGFGNQPQHF
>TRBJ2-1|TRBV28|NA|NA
TGTGCCAGCAGTTTAGCCGGAAAAAGCCTCTACAATGAGCAGTTCTTC
CASSLAGKSLYNEQFF
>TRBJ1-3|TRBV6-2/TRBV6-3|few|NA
TGTGCCAGCAGTTACTCCGGACAGAGGGGCTCTGGAAACACCATATATTTT
CASSYSGQRGSGNTIYF
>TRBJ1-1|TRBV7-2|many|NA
TGTGCCAGCAAACCGGACAGGAACACTGAAGCTTTCTTT
CASKPDRNTEAFF
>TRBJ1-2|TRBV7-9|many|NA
TGTGCCAGCATCCCGACAGGAGCCTATGGCTACACCTTC
CASIPTGAYGYTF
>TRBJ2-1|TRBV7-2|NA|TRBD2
TGTGCCAACAGCTTAACGGCTAGCGGGATCGTTGAGCAGTTCTTC
CANSLTASGIVEQFF
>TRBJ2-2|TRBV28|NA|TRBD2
TGTGCCAGCAGTTTATGGACTAGCGGGAACACCGGGGAGCTGTTTTTT
CASSLWTSGNTGELFF
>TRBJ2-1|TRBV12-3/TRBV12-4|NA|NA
TGTGCCAGCAGCTATTCCAGGTCTGAGCAGTTCTTC
CASSYSRSEQFF
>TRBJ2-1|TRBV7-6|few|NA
TGTGCCAGCAGCCGTTCGTCGATAGCGGCCTACAATGAGCAGTTCTTC
CASSRSSIAAYNEQFF
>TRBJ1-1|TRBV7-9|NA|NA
TGTGCCAGCAGCGAGGCAGTGAAGAACACTGAAGCTTTCTTT
CASSEAVKNTEAFF
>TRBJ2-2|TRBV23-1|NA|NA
TGCGCCAGCAGCCGGGGGGCTAGCGAGGTGTCGAACACCGGGGAGCTGTTTTTT
CASSRGASEVSNTGELFF
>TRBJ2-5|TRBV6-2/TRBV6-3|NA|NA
TGTGCCAGCAGTCCCACCGGGACAAAAGAGACCCAGTACTTC
CASSPTGTKETQYF
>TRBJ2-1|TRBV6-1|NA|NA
TGTGCCAGCAGTGATTATCTTTACAATGAGCAGTTCTTC
CASSDYLYNEQFF
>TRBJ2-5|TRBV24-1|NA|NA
TGTGCCACCAGTGACCCGACTGCGTACCAAGAGACCCAGTACTTC
CATSDPTAYQETQYF
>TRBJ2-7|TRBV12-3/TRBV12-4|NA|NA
TGTGCCAGCAGGATGACTACGACAACCTACGAGCAGTACTTC
CASRMTTTTYEQYF
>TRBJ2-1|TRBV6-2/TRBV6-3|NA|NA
TGTGCGACAGGGGAGGGCCAGTTCTTC
CATGEGQFF
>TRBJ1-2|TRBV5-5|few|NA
TGTGCCAGCAGCCCTATGGGTCAGTTGGGGAATGGCTACACCTTC
CASSPMGQLGNGYTF